The TCR beta chain under discussion was sequenced for a study of vaccination effects on CD4 cells after COVID-19 (dated by TCRdb to about 2022). Regarding the complete study: Each participant got two doses of an mRNA SARS-CoV-2 vaccine, either BNT162b2 or mRNA-1273. A total of 10 COVID-19 convalescent patients and a handful of SARS-CoV-2-naive healthy vaccine recipients were included in the full study. Cultures from other donors in the study were sequenced with the Oncomine TCR Beta short-read assay on an Illumina iSeq 100. In a couple of convalescent patients, pre-vaccine samples were collected 16 days and one week ahead of the first dose, 142 and 148 days after COVID-19 diagnosis. SARS-CoV-2 spike-specific CD4+ TCR repertoires from before and after mRNA vaccination were compared in COVID-19 convalescent patients and in infection-naive vaccine recipients.

The paper's findings and limits, for the study overall: Clones induced by infection and clones induced by vaccination both contracted markedly at late timepoints after vaccination, which fits with T cell responses waning over time. Limitations of the study were the small number of convalescent patients and the absence of early post-infection timepoints. In convalescent patients, the post-vaccine spike-reactive repertoire was composed mainly of new vaccine-induced clones that were largely distinct from infection-induced clones.

In the ViraFEST assay, PBMC were stimulated with viral peptide pools, and TCR sequencing was then used to find antigen-specific CD4+ T cell clonotypes based on their expansion. After around 11 days of culture, CD4+ T cells were isolated with the EasySep CD4+ T cell isolation kit. Convalescent patients had PCR-confirmed SARS-CoV-2 infection between March and December 2020, before Alpha, Beta and Delta variants emerged in the United States. Some 2 million PBMC per well were cultured in IMDM with roughly 5% human AB serum, roughly 10 IU/ml IL-2 and gentamicin, plus 10 ug/ml peptides. Half of the culture medium was replaced with fresh IL-2-containing medium on days 3 and 7. Each peptide stimulation condition was cultured in triplicate wells unless otherwise noted. Using Ficoll-Paque Plus gradient centrifugation, PBMC were separated from whole blood and then either used fresh or cryopreserved at -140C. Overlapping peptide pools spanned the spike proteins of SARS-CoV-2 and the common cold coronaviruses HCoV-NL63, HCoV-OC43 and HCoV-229E. The QIAamp micro DNA kit was used to extract genomic DNA from the cultured CD4+ T cells.

The protocol used for the library was the immunoSEQ multiplex PCR assay. TCR beta CDR3 sequencing was performed on DNA from the cultured, isolated CD4+ T cells. The study's own analysis went as follows. Non-productive TCR sequences were discarded, and reads were trimmed to the CDR3 region, with only CDR3s of 7 or more amino acids retained. The MANAFEST web app was used to identify antigen-specific clonotypes by comparing expansion in peptide wells with expansion in reference cultures. Positive clones required FDR<0.05 expansion versus reference and all other wells, odds ratio above 5, and frequency above 0.1% in two replicate wells. Cross-reactive clonotypes were defined as significantly expanded in SARS-CoV-2 spike wells and in at least one common cold coronavirus spike condition. CDR3 similarity was assessed by Levenshtein distance with the stringdist R package, and unrooted trees were built with ape in R 3.6.1. This immuneACCESS table, as held by TCRdb, lists in-frame sequences with V and J called but not all clones. Of the missing ones, under half trace to an unresolved V gene in checked studies; the others have no known cause. The V and J calls and clone size are taken from that table; D and trimming were inferred from the DNA. Across this sample there are 35,000 to 45,000 clones, with roughly 69% seen only once. Clones ranked in the top ten supply over 15% of the sample.

This clone has only a few counts. The specificity of this receptor is unknown. Base-call qualities are not available, and no considerably larger clone is one nucleotide away. In the germline V gene, CDR1 corresponds to KGHSH and CDR2 to LQKENI. The CDR3 covers 15 residues, taking in both the cysteine and the phenylalanine. CDR3 DNA only is kept here, 45 bases in frame from base 1. The junction carries 12 bases between V and J, which are trimmed by 3 bases and 3 bases respectively. The TCR was taken from a human donor who had a prior SARS-CoV-2 infection. The input for sequencing was CD4+ T cells from PBMCs cultured with HCoV-NL63 spike peptides, taken before COVID-19 vaccination. The sample's cell subset or site, from its label and the paper: HCoV-NL63 spike overlapping peptide pool stimulation. The rearrangement combines TRBV18 with TRBJ1-5, with the D gene not confidently named. The CDR3 here reads CASSPGGGYNQPQHF. The nucleotide sequence is given as TGTGCCAGCTCACCCGGAGGTGGGTACAATCAGCCCCAGCATTTT.